A single sample gave rise to the 28 T cell receptor beta chains below, sequenced in a study of immune evolution from preneoplasia to lung adenocarcinoma. Data came from immunoSEQ multiplex PCR; TCRdb stores just in-frame clones and leaves some out. The sample has over 4,500 clones; about 90% are singletons. Sequenced material: FFPE atypical adenomatous hyperplasia tissue from the lung. The subset is: atypical adenomatous hyperplasia (AAH), lung preneoplasia. All receptors come from a person in their 70s with lung adenocarcinoma.

This clone was picked up a small number of times. The chain has TRBV5-4 and TRBJ1-1; D may be TRBD1 (6 bases). Germline assignment: CDR1 SGHNT and CDR2 YYREEE (reference sequence). The CDR3 length is 14 residues. The V gene lost 7 bases and the J gene lost 1 base, with 14 bases spanning the gap. CDR3 sequence reads: CASFRGVGNTEAFF. CDR3 in DNA: TGTGCCAGCTTCAGGGGAGTCGGGAACACTGAAGCTTTCTTT.

V and J are TRBV18 and TRBJ2-2, with D hard to call. The CDR3 length is 16 residues. V was shortened by 3 bases and J by 6 bases, with 17 bases between the two germline ends. Germline CDR1 is KGHSH and CDR2 is LQKENI. This chain's CDR3 is CASSPNTILASGELFF. CDR3 sequence (DNA): TGTGCCAGCTCACCGAATACGATTCTGGCCTCCGGGGAGCTGTTTTTT.

This chain uses TRBV7-9 with TRBJ2-1, with D possibly TRBD1 on 6 matching bases. This CDR3 is 12 amino acids long. The ends were cut back, 10 bases at V and 3 bases at J, with 10 bases in the middle. Per germline, CDR1 SEHNR and CDR2 FQNEAQ (reference sequence). CDR3 amino acids: CATDSVYNEQFF. The CDR3 DNA is TGTGCCACGGACAGCGTCTACAATGAGCAGTTCTTC. The whole variable domain, filled in from reference TRBV7-9 and TRBJ2-1, reads DTGVSQNPRHKITKRGQNVTFRCDPISEHNRLYWYRQTLGQGPEFLTYFQNEAQLEKSRLLSDRFSAERPKGSFSTLEIQRTEQGDSAMYLCATDSVYNEQFFGPGTRLTVL.

The chain joins TRBV15 to TRBJ1-4; maybe TRBD1 (5 bases). Trimming cost V 1 base and J 7 bases, with 7 bases left between them. The CDR3 contains 13 residues. CDR1 is LNHNV and CDR2 is YYDKDF in the germline V gene (reference sequence). The CDR3 DNA is TGTGCCACCAGCAGAGGGGACGGTGAAAAACTGTTTTTT. Translating it yields CATSRGDGEKLFF. Drawing the rest from reference TRBV15 and TRBJ1-4, the complete variable domain is DAMVIQNPRYQVTQFGKPVTLSCSQTLNHNVMYWYQQKSSQAPKLLFHYYDKDFNNEADTPDNFQSRRPNTSFCFLDIRSPGLGDTAMYLCATSRGDGEKLFFGSGTQLSVL.

This chain joins TRBV5-1 and TRBJ2-2, with 7 bases fitting TRBD2. The CDR3 is 15 residues long. The V segment lost 2 bases and the J segment 6 bases; nucleotides outside the gene matches: 7. The germline gives CDR1 SGHRS, CDR2 YFSETQ. The DNA for the CDR3 is TGCGCCAGCAGCTTAGGGAGGGCGGCGGCCGGGGAGCTGTTTTTT. Translation gives CASSLGRAAAGELFF.

The chain joins TRBV4-1 to TRBJ1-2; D not certain. The CDR3 spans 12 residues. The V end lost 2 bases, the J end lost 8 bases, and 9 bases lay between the germline ends. Germline V gives CDR1 MGHRA, CDR2 YSYEKL. The CDR3 reads CASSQQAGGYTF. DNA for the CDR3: TGCGCCAGCAGCCAACAGGCCGGGGGCTACACCTTC.

The chain combines TRBV28 with TRBJ1-1, with a weak D call TRBD1 (5 bases). The CDR3 contains 13 residues. Germline V CDR1 and CDR2: MDHEN, SYDVKM. V lost 5 bases, J lost 1 base, and 8 bases lay in between. Here the CDR3 reads CASSPTGNTEAFF. The CDR3 bases are TGTGCCAGCAGTCCCACAGGGAACACTGAAGCTTTCTTT.

The J gene is TRBJ2-1, the V gene TRBV18; no firm D call. The CDR3 spans 14 residues. Germline loops: CDR1 KGHSH, CDR2 LQKENI. V was trimmed by 3 bases and J by 7 bases, leaving 13 bases between them. CDR3 sequence (DNA): TGTGCCAGCTCACCCGCTATGGATGGAAATGAGCAGTTCTTC. Its protein is CASSPAMDGNEQFF.

The rearrangement links TRBV15 to TRBJ2-3; TRBD2 aligns across 7 bases. The CDR3 is 15 amino acids. Germline V gene lookup returns CDR1 LNHNV and CDR2 YYDKDF (reference sequence). With 0 bases clipped from V and 5 bases from J, the junction kept 5 bases outside the gene matches. The CDR3 DNA follows: TGTGCCACCAGCAGAGATTTGGGGGAGGGAGATACGCAGTATTTT. Translated, it gives CATSRDLGEGDTQYF.

The rearrangement joins TRBV5-1 to TRBJ1-1, with unresolved D. Germline CDR1 is SGHRS and CDR2 is YFSETQ. V was clipped by 0 bases and J by 1 base, with 10 bases between them. The CDR3 runs to 15 residues. DNA of the CDR3: TGCGCCAGCAGCTTGGGAGCGGGAAGGAACACTGAAGCTTTCTTT. Its translation: CASSLGAGRNTEAFF. The entire variable domain, with the rest obtained from reference TRBV5-1 and TRBJ1-1, is as follows: KAGVTQTPRYLIKTRGQQVTLSCSPISGHRSVSWYQQTPGQGLQFLFEYFSETQRNKGNFPGRFSGRQFSNSRSEMNVSTLELGDSALYLCASSLGAGRNTEAFFGQGTRLTVV.

The chain joins TRBV18 to TRBJ2-7, with 7 bases lining up with TRBD1. V shed 5 bases and J 3 bases; nucleotides not matched to a gene: 7. The CDR3 spans 14 residues. The V gene's germline CDR1 is KGHSH and CDR2 LQKENI. The CDR3 spells CASSEVPGGYEQYF. The DNA of the CDR3 is TGTGCCAGCTCAGAGGTCCCAGGGGGCTACGAGCAGTACTTC. Full variable domain (missing parts from reference TRBV18 and TRBJ2-7): NAGVMQNPRHLVRRRGQEARLRCSPMKGHSHVYWYRQLPEEGLKFMVYLQKENIIDESGMPKERFSAEFPKEGPSILRIQQVVRGDSAAYFCASSEVPGGYEQYFGPGTRLTVT.

This clone turned up a few times. The chain employs TRBV6-4 and TRBJ2-1, with D unresolved. V lost 3 bases and J lost 5, with 11 bases in between. The germline gives CDR1 MRHNA, CDR2 SNTAGT. The length of the CDR3 is 14 residues. CDR3 amino acids: CASSETGIDNEQFF. The CDR3 bases are TGTGCCAGCAGTGAGACGGGCATTGACAATGAGCAGTTCTTC.

The chain couples TRBV11-2 to TRBJ1-1; D is ambiguous. This CDR3 has 14 amino acids. With 0 bases removed from V and 4 bases from J, the gap between germline ends came to 9 bases. Per germline, CDR1 SGHAT and CDR2 FQNNGV. CDR3 DNA sequence: TGTGCCAGCAGCTTAGAGGGGTCGGGCACTGAAGCTTTCTTT. Its translation is CASSLEGSGTEAFF. The full variable domain, rest sourced from reference TRBV11-2 and TRBJ1-1, is EAGVAQSPRYKIIEKRQSVAFWCNPISGHATLYWYQQILGQGPKLLIQFQNNGVVDDSQLPKDRFSAERLKGVDSTLKIQPAKLEDSAVYLCASSLEGSGTEAFFGQGTRLTVV.

In this sample, this clone turned up once. The chain employs TRBV4-2 and TRBJ1-6; perhaps TRBD1 as D (5 bases). This CDR3 region has 18 residues. Trimming cost V 0 bases and J 3 bases, with 15 bases left between them. Looked up from germline, CDR1 is LGHNA and CDR2 is YNFKEQ. CDR3: CASSQDLHQGGYNSPLHF. As DNA, the CDR3 is TGTGCCAGCAGCCAAGATCTCCACCAGGGCGGCTATAATTCACCCCTCCACTTT.

V is TRBV5-1 and J is TRBJ1-3, with D possibly matching TRBD1 (5 bases). The CDR3 has 14 residues. Germline values: CDR1 SGHRS, CDR2 YFSETQ. Deletions cut 4 bases from V and 4 bases from J, with 12 bases between. The CDR3 is CASSNQGFGNTIYF. The CDR3 DNA follows: TGCGCCAGCAGCAATCAGGGATTCGGAAACACCATATATTTT.

There are a few counts of this clone. This chain connects TRBV29-1 to TRBJ2-2; D possibly corresponds to TRBD1 (6 bases). CDR1 is SQVTM, CDR2 ANQGSEA, per germline. The CDR3 extends over 14 amino acids. In DNA, the CDR3 is TGCCCCAGGGGCGTCACCACGAACACCGGGGAGCTGTTTTTT. Its protein product is CPRGVTTNTGELFF.

The chain carries TRBV18 and TRBJ2-3, with D hard to call. The germline gives CDR1 KGHSH, CDR2 LQKENI. This CDR3 comprises 17 residues. Trimming stripped 0 bases from V and 0 bases from J, with 13 bases between. The CDR3 is CASSPPGTVPSTDTQYF. The CDR3 DNA is TGTGCCAGCTCACCACCGGGTACGGTCCCTAGCACAGATACGCAGTATTTT. The variable domain in full, completed from reference TRBV18 and TRBJ2-3, reads NAGVMQNPRHLVRRRGQEARLRCSPMKGHSHVYWYRQLPEEGLKFMVYLQKENIIDESGMPKERFSAEFPKEGPSILRIQQVVRGDSAAYFCASSPPGTVPSTDTQYFGPGTRLTVL.

V is TRBV2 and J is TRBJ2-7; D is undetermined. The germline CDR1 and CDR2 sequences are SNHLY and FYNNEI. Trimming removed 8 bases at V and 0 bases at J, with 14 bases between. This CDR3 has 14 amino acids. The DNA for the CDR3 is TGTGCCAGCTACAGACCCGGGTTCTCCTACGAGCAGTACTTC. Encoded protein: CASYRPGFSYEQYF.

The chain recombines TRBV7-9 with TRBJ2-7; 7 bases match TRBD1. Germline V gene lookup returns CDR1 SEHNR and CDR2 FQNEAQ (reference sequence). The CDR3 is 13 residues long. V lost 5 bases, J lost 5 bases, and 6 bases stayed unmatched. The CDR3 reads CASSLDREDEQYF. DNA for the CDR3: TGTGCCAGCAGCCTCGACAGGGAAGACGAGCAGTACTTC. The complete variable domain, with remaining parts taken from reference TRBV7-9 and TRBJ2-7, reads DTGVSQNPRHKITKRGQNVTFRCDPISEHNRLYWYRQTLGQGPEFLTYFQNEAQLEKSRLLSDRFSAERPKGSFSTLEIQRTEQGDSAMYLCASSLDREDEQYFGPGTRLTVT.

This clone was picked up a small number of times. The chain employs TRBV28 and TRBJ1-2; no reliable D call. The CDR3 extends over 12 amino acids. Germline lookup yields CDR1 MDHEN and CDR2 SYDVKM. V lost 2 bases to trimming and J lost 3 bases, with 4 bases between them. CDR3 bases: TGTGCCAGCAGTTTAACAGACTATGGCTACACCTTC. It is translated as CASSLTDYGYTF.

The chain links TRBV7-9 to TRBJ1-4; tentative D call: TRBD1 (6 bases). V was trimmed by 5 bases and J by 6 bases, leaving 16 bases between them. Germline V gives CDR1 SEHNR, CDR2 FQNEAQ (reference sequence). CDR3 size: 15 residues. The DNA of the CDR3 is TGTGCCAGCAGCCTCCCTGGGGGCAGTCATGAAAAACTGTTTTTT. As protein: CASSLPGGSHEKLFF.

The CDR3 region has the DNA TGTGCCAGCAGCTTATTCGGGCTTAGCAATCAGCCCCAGCATTTT. It encodes CASSLFGLSNQPQHF. The chain is built from TRBV5-8 and TRBJ1-5; no firm D call. Per germline, CDR1 SGHTS and CDR2 YDEGEE. The V end was cut by 2 bases, the J end by 0 bases, with 9 bases between. The CDR3 sequence is 15 residues long.

The J gene is TRBJ2-7, the V gene TRBV4-2, with TRBD1 matching 9 bases. CDR3 size: 18 residues. V lost 4 bases and J lost 6; bases outside the gene matches: 19. Germline CDR1 LGHNA, CDR2 YNFKEQ. The CDR3 DNA follows: TGTGCCAGCAGCCCCAAATCGCAAACCGGGACAGGGTGGTCCGAGCAGTACTTC. Translation gives CASSPKSQTGTGWSEQYF.

This clone was recorded only once. The chain carries TRBV5-4 and TRBJ1-1, with D possibly TRBD1 on 5 matching bases. Trimming left V 0 bases short and J 5 bases short, with 14 bases between. The CDR3 runs to 15 residues. Germline V gene sequence: CDR1 SGHNT, CDR2 YYREEE (reference sequence). The CDR3: CASSLVAAGWTEAFF. The DNA of the CDR3 is TGTGCCAGCAGCTTGGTCGCGGCAGGGTGGACTGAAGCTTTCTTT.

The genes are TRBV6-5 and TRBJ1-2, with D possibly matching TRBD1 (5 bases). This CDR3 is 14 amino acids long. CDR1 is MNHEY and CDR2 is SVGAGI in the germline V gene. Trimming took off 7 bases at V and 2 bases at J, with 14 bases between the two ends. In nucleotides, the CDR3 is TGTGCCAGCATTTCCAGGGAGGGGAACTATGGCTACACCTTC. It translates to CASISREGNYGYTF.

J is TRBJ2-5 and V is TRBV30, with TRBD1 matching over 7 bases. The CDR3 runs 11 residues. CDR1 is GTSNPN, CDR2 SVGIG, per germline (reference sequence). The CDR3 sequence: CAGGRTETQYF. DNA of the CDR3: TGTGCAGGGGGCAGGACTGAGACCCAGTACTTC. Full variable domain (rest looked up from reference TRBV30 and TRBJ2-5): SQTIHQWPATLVQPVGSPLSLECTVEGTSNPNLYWYRQAAGRGLQLLFYSVGIGQISSEVPQNLSASRPQDRQFILSSKKLLLSDSGFYLCAGGRTETQYFGPGTRLLVL.

The genes are TRBV27 and TRBJ2-7, with D tentatively TRBD1 (5 bases). V was clipped by 5 bases and J by 3 bases, with 20 bases between them. Germline V gene sequence: CDR1 MNHEY, CDR2 SMNVEV (reference sequence). The CDR3 is 16 amino acids. CDR3 DNA: TGTGCCAGCAGTACCCGACAGATGAACATTGACTACGAGCAGTACTTC. It yields the protein CASSTRQMNIDYEQYF.

The chain links TRBV2 to TRBJ1-2; a possible D gene is TRBD1 (5 bases). The length of the CDR3 is 11 residues. The germline gives CDR1 SNHLY, CDR2 FYNNEI. V shed 5 bases and J shed 6 bases, with 7 bases lying between them. The CDR3 DNA is TGTGCCAGCAGTCCGACAGATGGCTACACCTTC. Protein: CASSPTDGYTF.